The 20 T cell receptor beta chains reported below all come from one sample, sequenced in a study of long-term antiretroviral therapy in people with HIV. The immunoSEQ assay was v3.0, run at survey level. This table comes from immunoSEQ multiplex PCR, and its TCRdb copy is limited to in-frame clones, with some not included. In the table there are approximately 25,000 clones, roughly 80% of which are singletons. The specimen comprised unsorted PBMCs, sampled 2.1 years after starting antiretroviral therapy. The receptors come from a man aged 25 to 40 with HIV.

This clone was counted a single time. In DNA, the CDR3 is TGTGCCAGCAGTTACGGGTGGACTGGAAACACCATATATTTT. Protein: CASSYGWTGNTIYF. The V call is TRBV6-4, the J call TRBJ1-3; unclear D gene. V was clipped by 5 bases and J by 2 bases, with 10 bases between them. Germline V gives CDR1 MRHNA, CDR2 SNTAGT. The CDR3 sequence is 14 residues long.

V and J are TRBV7-9 and TRBJ2-7, with D possibly matching TRBD1 (5 bases). CDR1 and CDR2 (germline): SEHNR, FQNEAQ (reference sequence). The CDR3 covers 14 residues. The V end was cut by 5 bases, the J end by 7 bases, with 18 bases between. In DNA form, the CDR3 reads TGTGCCAGCAGCCCCAGCAGGGCCGTTTGGGAGCAGTACTTC. Its protein is CASSPSRAVWEQYF.

The V gene is TRBV25-1, the J gene TRBJ2-2; D might be TRBD2 (6 bases). The V gene's germline CDR1 is MGHDK and CDR2 SYGVNS. V was shortened by 4 bases and J by 2 bases, with 11 bases between the two germline ends. CDR3 length equals 15 residues. This chain's CDR3 is CASSVGGLNTGELFF. DNA for the CDR3: TGTGCCAGCAGTGTCGGAGGGCTCAACACCGGGGAGCTGTTTTTT.

The chain is built from TRBV9 and TRBJ1-4; 7 bases match TRBD1. Germline V gives CDR1 SGDLS, CDR2 YYNGEE. The length of the CDR3 is 13 residues. The V segment lost 9 bases and the J segment 8 bases; nucleotides outside the gene matches: 10. CDR3 bases: TGTGCCATCACAGGGGCAACCAGGGAAAAACTGTTTTTT. Its protein is CAITGATREKLFF.

The rearrangement joins TRBV10-1 to TRBJ1-1, with D possibly matching TRBD1 (5 bases). Germline V lookup: CDR1 WNHNN, CDR2 SYGVQD (reference sequence). The CDR3 runs to 15 residues. With 0 bases removed from V and 2 bases from J, the gap between germline ends came to 10 bases. CDR3 in DNA: TGCGCCAGCAGTGAGTCGGCCCAGGGTAACACTGAAGCTTTCTTT. Translated, it gives CASSESAQGNTEAFF.

This chain uses TRBV5-6 with TRBJ2-7; D not certain. Per germline, CDR1 SGHDT and CDR2 YYEEEE. CDR3 length equals 11 residues. The ends were cut back, 0 bases at V and 7 bases at J, with 5 bases in the middle. The CDR3 here is CASSLDREQYF. The DNA of the CDR3 is TGTGCCAGCAGCTTGGATCGGGAGCAGTACTTC.

The chain has TRBV9 and TRBJ2-3; 11 bases match TRBD2. The CDR3 totals 20 residues. Trimming removed 0 bases from V and 4 bases from J; junction bases left unmatched: 16. Germline V CDR1 and CDR2: SGDLS, YYNGEE. CDR3 coding DNA: TGTGCCAGCAGCGTAGTAAGTCTGGCTAGCGGGAGGACCAGGGCAGATACGCAGTATTTT. Its translation: CASSVVSLASGRTRADTQYF.

The chain employs TRBV29-1 and TRBJ2-5; 9 positions agree with TRBD1. The DNA end is a closer match to TRBJ2-7, so the J assignment may be wrong. Germline CDR1 reads SQVTM; CDR2 reads ANQGSEA. The CDR3 is 12 amino acids. The CDR3 loop is CSAGQGIYEQYF. CDR3 bases: TGCAGCGCCGGACAGGGGATCTACGAGCAGTACTTC.

The chain has TRBV14 and TRBJ1-2; D gene unclear. Trimming took off 3 bases at V and 2 bases at J, with 7 bases between the two ends. CDR3 size: 13 residues. Germline V gives CDR1 SGHDN, CDR2 FVKESK. In DNA, the CDR3 is TGTGCCAGCAGCCACGCCTCAAACTATGGCTACACCTTC. It yields the protein CASSHASNYGYTF.

This clone was counted between two and nine times. The genes are TRBV19 and TRBJ1-1; the D gene is possibly TRBD1 (5 bases). Trimming took 5 bases from V and 4 from J, leaving 11 bases between them. CDR3 length: 13 residues. Germline V gene data show CDR1 as LNHDA and CDR2 as SQIVND (reference sequence). CDR3 DNA sequence: TGTGCCAGTAGTCGCCAGGGTAGCACTGAAGCTTTCTTT. It translates to CASSRQGSTEAFF.

The chain employs TRBV27 and TRBJ2-7, with D perhaps assigned TRBD1 or TRBD2 (5 bases each). V lost 3 bases to trimming and J lost 7 bases, with 16 bases between them. The germline gives CDR1 MNHEY, CDR2 SMNVEV (reference sequence). CDR3 length: 14 amino acids. The CDR3 protein is CASSFPGPTREQYF. In DNA, the CDR3 is TGTGCCAGCAGTTTTCCGGGACCAACGAGGGAGCAGTACTTC.

CDR3 in amino acids: CASSHRTDTGELFF. CDR3 in DNA: TGTGCCAGCAGCCACAGGACGGACACCGGGGAGCTGTTTTTT. This chain uses TRBV27 with TRBJ2-2; a possible D gene is TRBD1 (5 bases). The CDR3 spans 14 residues. V lost 6 bases and J 3 bases, leaving 11 bases between the germline ends. Germline lookup yields CDR1 MNHEY and CDR2 SMNVEV (reference sequence).

The gene calls are TRBV15 and TRBJ1-1; D remains ambiguous. This CDR3 comprises 17 residues. Germline-derived CDR1 and CDR2 are LNHNV and YYDKDF (reference sequence). Trimming left V 0 bases short and J 1 base short, with 15 bases between. The CDR3 sequence: CATSRDGPGRENTEAFF. CDR3 DNA sequence: TGTGCCACCAGCAGAGATGGGCCTGGGAGGGAGAACACTGAAGCTTTCTTT.

The rearrangement joins TRBV18 to TRBJ2-5; TRBD1 or TRBD2 may be the D gene (5 bases each). Germline V gene lookup returns CDR1 KGHSH and CDR2 LQKENI. The CDR3 length is 17 residues. V lost 5 bases and J lost 2, with 21 bases in between. The CDR3 protein is CASSSLSGTALQETQYF. As DNA, the CDR3 is TGTGCCAGCTCAAGTCTATCCGGGACCGCGCTACAAGAGACCCAGTACTTC.

The rearrangement links TRBV27 to TRBJ2-1; D is uncertain. The CDR3 is 11 residues long. V was shortened by 6 bases and J by 8 bases, with 8 bases between the two germline ends. Germline CDR1 is MNHEY and CDR2 is SMNVEV (reference sequence). CDR3 amino acids: CASSHGHEQFF. The CDR3 region has the DNA TGTGCCAGCAGCCATGGCCATGAGCAGTTCTTC.

V and J are TRBV29-1 and TRBJ1-2; D perhaps matches TRBD1 (5 bases). Germline V gene sequence: CDR1 SQVTM, CDR2 ANQGSEA. This CDR3 has 13 amino acids. The germline V and J ends were trimmed by 3 bases and 5 bases, with 13 bases remaining between them. The CDR3 sequence: CSVDGGDRYGYTF. The CDR3 DNA sequence: TGCAGCGTTGATGGAGGGGATAGGTATGGCTACACCTTC. Supplemented by reference TRBV29-1 and TRBJ1-2, the full variable domain reads SAVISQKPSRDICQRGTSLTIQCQVDSQVTMMFWYRQQPGQSLTLIATANQGSEATYESGFVIDKFPISRPNLTFSTLTVSNMSPEDSSIYLCSVDGGDRYGYTFGSGTRLTVV.

This clone was seen only once. The chain combines TRBV7-3 with TRBJ2-3; D gene unclear. Germline V gene sequence: CDR1 SGHTA, CDR2 FQGTGA. V was shortened by 2 bases and J by 3 bases, with 6 bases between the two germline ends. The CDR3 runs 13 residues. CDR3 residues: CASSLGSTDTQYF. The CDR3 region has the DNA TGTGCCAGCAGCTTAGGTAGTACAGATACGCAGTATTTT.

This rearrangement joins TRBV14 to TRBJ1-1, with a tentative D call TRBD1 (6 bases). Per germline, CDR1 SGHDN and CDR2 FVKESK. V lost 2 bases and J 4 bases, leaving 17 bases between the germline ends. The CDR3 spans 16 residues. CDR3 residues: CASSQWGRGDGTEAFF. As DNA, the CDR3 is TGTGCCAGCAGCCAATGGGGGCGCGGTGATGGCACTGAAGCTTTCTTT. Using reference TRBV14 and TRBJ1-1 for the parts outside the CDR3, the full variable domain is EAGVTQFPSHSVIEKGQTVTLRCDPISGHDNLYWYRRVMGKEIKFLLHFVKESKQDESGMPNNRFLAERTGGTYSTLKVQPAELEDSGVYFCASSQWGRGDGTEAFFGQGTRLTVV.

The sample holds one count of this clone. The V gene is TRBV4-3, the J gene TRBJ1-6, with D tentatively TRBD1 (5 bases). Germline V gene sequence: CDR1 LGHNA, CDR2 YSLEER. The V end lost 2 bases, the J end lost 0 bases, and 11 bases lay between the germline ends. CDR3 length: 17 residues. The CDR3 here is CASSQSDTSSYNSPLHF. In DNA form, the CDR3 reads TGCGCCAGCAGCCAATCGGACACGAGCTCCTATAATTCACCCCTCCACTTT.

The V gene is TRBV6-6, the J gene TRBJ1-1; D is ambiguous. The CDR3 consists of 13 residues. Trimming left V 2 bases short and J 9 bases short, with 13 bases between. Germline V gives CDR1 MNHNY, CDR2 SVGAGI (reference sequence). The CDR3 loop reads CASSYSDESKAFF. The CDR3 nucleotides are TGTGCCAGCAGTTACAGTGACGAAAGTAAAGCTTTCTTT.